The 27 T cell receptor beta chains below were found in one sample sequenced in a study of spatial heterogeneity in lung cancer. From the 5' RACE reads, TCRdb called clonotypes with MiXCR, one entry per CDR3 protein. The table shows tens of thousands of distinct CDR3 sequences, with 9.5% to 15% occurring only once. Stated time point: sample taken at primary tumor resection. No cell sorting; template was whole RNA from tumor, lung tissue or PBMC. The sample in question was PBMCs, obtained at surgery. The receptors derive from a male donor with early-stage non-small cell lung cancer.

There are many counts of this clonotype. The chain employs TRBV29-1 and TRBJ2-3; D call uncertain. Germline assignment: CDR1 SQVTM and CDR2 ANQGSEA. V dropped 3 bases and J dropped 6 bases, with 16 bases sitting between them. CDR3 length: 14 residues. DNA for the CDR3: TGCAGCGTTGATGGTTTGGACCCTCTCGATACGCAGTATTTT. Protein sequence: CSVDGLDPLDTQYF.

The V and J genes are TRBV27 and TRBJ2-1; D remains unclear. Trimming left V 2 bases short and J 5 bases short, with 7 bases between. The CDR3 is 13 residues long. The germline CDR1 and CDR2 sequences are MNHEY and SMNVEV (reference sequence). The CDR3 DNA follows: TGTGCCAGCAGTTTAAGTTTAAACAATGAGCAGTTCTTC. Its translation is CASSLSLNNEQFF.

In this sample, this clonotype turned up a few times. J is TRBJ2-7 and V is TRBV27; D is uncertain. V lost 5 bases, J lost 2 bases, and 1 base lay in between. The CDR3 spans 10 residues. Germline V lookup: CDR1 MNHEY, CDR2 SMNVEV (reference sequence). The CDR3 here is CASSTYEQYF. The DNA for the CDR3 is TGTGCCAGCAGTACCTACGAGCAGTACTTC.

In its sample, this clonotype was seen once. V usage is TRBV11-2 and J usage is TRBJ2-3; TRBD2 agrees at 9 bases. The length of the CDR3 is 16 residues. Germline V gene sequence: CDR1 SGHAT, CDR2 FQNNGV. V was pared by 0 bases and J by 8 bases, with 9 bases of the junction left unmatched. The CDR3 protein is CASSLDLAGGLGTQYF. CDR3 nucleotide sequence: TGTGCCAGCAGCTTAGATCTGGCGGGGGGGCTGGGTACGCAGTATTTT.

The rearrangement uses TRBV7-2 and TRBJ1-4; no firm D call. This CDR3 region has 17 residues. V was clipped by 1 base and J by 0 bases, with 12 bases between them. CDR1 and CDR2 (germline): SGHTA, FQGNSA. CDR3 in DNA: TGTGCCAGCAGCTTAGTTTTAAGGCTACCAACTAATGAAAAACTGTTTTTT. Translated, it gives CASSLVLRLPTNEKLFF.

This clonotype was counted between two and nine times. The chain recombines TRBV28 with TRBJ1-6, with TRBD1 matching over 7 bases. V dropped 6 bases and J dropped 11; count of bases not matched to a gene: 13. The CDR3 is made up of 15 amino acids. Per the germline V gene, CDR1 is MDHEN and CDR2 is SYDVKM. The CDR3 here is CASSSSGTVDPPLHF. The CDR3 region has the DNA TGTGCCAGCAGCTCCTCCGGGACAGTCGACCCACCCCTCCACTTT.

This clonotype was recorded only once. As DNA, the CDR3 is TGTGCCAGTAGTATCCCGGGAGGGACCCAGTACTTC. It translates to CASSIPGGTQYF. The genes are TRBV19 and TRBJ2-5; 7 nucleotides align to TRBD2. The germline gives CDR1 LNHDA, CDR2 SQIVND (reference sequence). This CDR3 comprises 12 residues. With V trimmed by 3 bases and J by 7 bases, 2 bases remained unmatched. Full variable domain (remainder filled in from reference TRBV19 and TRBJ2-5): DGGITQSPKYLFRKEGQNVTLSCEQNLNHDAMYWYRQDPGQGLRLIYYSQIVNDFQKGDIAEGYSVSREKKESFPLTVTSAQKNPTAFYLCASSIPGGTQYFGPGTRLLVL.

Only a few counts were recorded for this clonotype. This rearrangement joins TRBV7-8 to TRBJ2-3; 7 bases are a match to TRBD1. CDR1 and CDR2 from the germline V gene are SGHVS and FQNEAQ. V shed 4 bases, J shed 2 bases, and the junction held 6 bases outside the gene matches. This CDR3 is built from 15 residues. The CDR3 here is CASSSDRLLTDTQYF. CDR3 in DNA: TGTGCCAGCAGCTCGGACAGGCTGCTCACAGATACGCAGTATTTT.

This clonotype was recorded a few times. The chain carries TRBV7-9 and TRBJ2-3; 7 positions agree with TRBD2. CDR1 SEHNR and CDR2 FQNEAQ come from the germline V gene (reference sequence). CDR3 length: 14 amino acids. DNA of the CDR3: TGTGCAGTACCGGCGGGAGCCGTCACAGATACGCAGTATTTT. This translates into CAVPAGAVTDTQYF.

The chain is built from TRBV27 and TRBJ2-1, with D unresolved. The V end lost 8 bases, the J end lost 3 bases, and 8 bases lay between the germline ends. The CDR3 spans 12 residues. CDR1 MNHEY and CDR2 SMNVEV come from the germline V gene (reference sequence). CDR3 sequence reads: CASHTGYNEQFF. The CDR3 DNA reads TGTGCCAGCCATACGGGCTACAATGAGCAGTTCTTC.

Ten or more counts support this clonotype. This chain uses TRBV7-2 with TRBJ2-7; 7 bases map to TRBD2. The CDR3 has 14 amino acids. The ends lost 4 bases at V and 4 bases at J; junction bases unmatched: 7. Germline V gives CDR1 SGHTA, CDR2 FQGNSA. CDR3 nucleotide sequence: TGTGCCAGCAGCTCAGGACTAGTCGCGTACGAGCAGTACTTC. Translation gives CASSSGLVAYEQYF. The full variable domain, rest sourced from reference TRBV7-2 and TRBJ2-7, is GAGVSQSPSNKVTEKGKDVELRCDPISGHTALYWYRQSLGQGLEFLIYFQGNSAPDKSGLPSDRFSAERTGGSVSTLTIQRTQQEDSAVYLCASSSGLVAYEQYFGPGTRLTVT.

This clonotype was seen more than once but under ten times. CDR3 in DNA: TGTGCCAGCAGGACAGGGTTTATGAACACTGAAGCTTTCTTT. Protein sequence: CASRTGFMNTEAFF. The chain is built from TRBV27 and TRBJ1-1; 7 positions agree with TRBD1. V was clipped by 6 bases and J by 0 bases; unmatched bases: 4. Germline V gives CDR1 MNHEY, CDR2 SMNVEV (reference sequence). The CDR3 has 14 residues.

This clonotype was picked up a small number of times. The V and J genes are TRBV5-1 and TRBJ2-3, with 10 positions matching TRBD2. The V gene's germline CDR1 is SGHRS and CDR2 YFSETQ. The V segment lost 0 bases and the J segment 0 bases; nucleotides outside the gene matches: 7. The CDR3 sequence is 18 residues long. CDR3 DNA sequence: TGCGCCAGCAGCTTGGATGTTAGCGGGGGGTTGAGCACAGATACGCAGTATTTT. Its translation: CASSLDVSGGLSTDTQYF.

The gene calls are TRBV5-1 and TRBJ2-3; maybe TRBD1 (5 bases). The CDR3 extends over 14 amino acids. The V gene's germline CDR1 is SGHRS and CDR2 YFSETQ. Trimming left V 0 bases short and J 4 bases short, with 9 bases between. CDR3 in DNA: TGCGCCAGCAGCTTGGGGGGCTTCCCAGATACGCAGTATTTT. Amino acids: CASSLGGFPDTQYF.

A few counts support this clonotype. V gene TRBV24-1 combines with J gene TRBJ1-2, with D possibly matching TRBD1 (6 bases). CDR1 and CDR2 (germline): KGHDR, SFDVKD. The V and J ends lost 4 bases and 6 bases respectively, with 11 bases between them. This CDR3 contains 13 residues. CDR3 loop: CATSDYRDHGYTF. The DNA for the CDR3 is TGTGCCACCAGTGACTACAGGGACCATGGCTACACCTTC.

This clonotype was detected a few times. The rearrangement uses TRBV24-1 and TRBJ2-2; no firm D call. V lost 7 bases, J lost 2 bases, and 7 bases lay in between. Germline V lookup: CDR1 KGHDR, CDR2 SFDVKD. The CDR3 spans 13 residues. The CDR3 DNA reads TGTGCCACCAGGGGGTTCAACACCGGGGAGCTGTTTTTT. This encodes CATRGFNTGELFF.

In its sample, this clonotype was seen a few times. The J gene is TRBJ2-7, the V gene TRBV12-5, with 9 nucleotides matching TRBD1. Looked up from germline, CDR1 is LGHNT and CDR2 is FRNRAP. Trimming cost V 7 bases and J 4 bases; bases outside gene matches: 8. The CDR3 consists of 14 residues. As DNA, the CDR3 is TGTGCTAGTGCTCCGGACAGGGGCGGGTACGAGCAGTACTTC. Residues: CASAPDRGGYEQYF.

The chain is built from TRBV20-1 and TRBJ2-7; D call uncertain. The V end lost 0 bases, the J end lost 2 bases, and 5 bases lay between the germline ends. This CDR3 is built from 12 residues. Germline CDR1 DFQATT, CDR2 SNEGSKA (reference sequence). The CDR3 coding sequence is TGCAGTGCTAGAGAGGGCCCCTACGAGCAGTACTTC. It translates to CSAREGPYEQYF.

A few counts support this clonotype. The V gene is TRBV6-1, the J gene TRBJ1-2; D is unresolved. The CDR3 loop spans 12 amino acids. Between the trimmed V and J ends, which lost 6 bases and 3 bases, there was a span of 8 bases. Germline loops: CDR1 MNHNS, CDR2 SASEGT. The CDR3 DNA reads as TGTGCCAGCAGCGGGAGCGACTATGGCTACACCTTC. Translation gives CASSGSDYGYTF.

In its sample, this clonotype was seen many times. The rearrangement links TRBV7-2 to TRBJ2-3, with TRBD1 matching over 9 bases. Germline-derived CDR1 and CDR2 are SGHTA and FQGNSA. The CDR3 runs to 17 residues. V lost 1 base to trimming and J lost 3 bases; unmatched junction nucleotides: 8. In nucleotides, the CDR3 is TGTGCCAGCAGCTTAGTGCGGACAGGGGTAAAGACAGATACGCAGTATTTT. Translating gives CASSLVRTGVKTDTQYF.

CDR3 residues: CASSTGLPPYEQYF. DNA of the CDR3: TGCGCCAGCAGCACGGGACTACCCCCTTACGAGCAGTACTTC. This sequence joins TRBV5-1 and TRBJ2-7; 7 nucleotides match TRBD2. This CDR3 is 14 amino acids long. Germline lookup yields CDR1 SGHRS and CDR2 YFSETQ. With V trimmed by 4 bases and J by 4 bases, 8 bases remained unmatched.

This clonotype was seen only a few times. The chain combines TRBV12-3 or TRBV12-4 with TRBJ2-1; TRBD1 aligns across 8 bases. V was pared by 6 bases and J by 7 bases, with 14 bases of the junction left unmatched. The CDR3 has 16 residues. CDR3 bases: TGTGCCAGCAGGCCACGCCGCCGGACAGGGTTTAATGAGCAGTTCTTC. As protein: CASRPRRRTGFNEQFF.

On this clonotype itself: The junction does not match germline at one end; this may be a read error. This chain links TRBV12-3 or TRBV12-4 with TRBJ1-1; D unclear. The CDR3 is 15 amino acids. The CDR3 DNA sequence: TGTACCAGCAGTTTAGCGCTCCCCCCCGGGACTGAAGCTTTCTTT. Amino acid sequence: CTSSLALPPGTEAFF.

This clonotype has a handful of counts. The gene calls are TRBV9 and TRBJ2-2; 12 bases are shared with TRBD1. Trimming cost V 0 bases and J 7 bases; bases outside gene matches: 7. CDR1 is SGDLS and CDR2 is YYNGEE in the germline V gene. This CDR3 contains 17 residues. The CDR3 nucleotides are TGTGCCAGCAGCGTAGCTGGGGGGACAGGGGGCATCGGGGAGCTGTTTTTT. It specifies CASSVAGGTGGIGELFF.

This clonotype has only a few counts. The CDR3 DNA follows: TGTGCCAGCAGCTCAGGGACAGGGGGCAGGCAGCCCCAGCATTTT. Translated, it gives CASSSGTGGRQPQHF. The chain couples TRBV7-6 to TRBJ1-5, with 12 bases identical to TRBD1. J gave up 7 bases and V 4 bases, and 5 bases lay outside the gene matches. The CDR3 spans 15 residues. Germline CDR1 SGHVS, CDR2 FNYEAQ.

Details on this clonotype: Just one base apart from a much larger clone, this may be a read error. V is TRBV29-1 and J is TRBJ2-1, with 15 bases identical to TRBD2. The CDR3 consists of 16 residues. Germline lookup yields CDR1 SQVTM and CDR2 ANQGSEA. CDR3 nucleotide sequence: TGCAGCGTAACGGGACTAGCGGGAGGTGCCTACAATGAGCGGTTCTTC. Encoded protein: CSVTGLAGGAYNERFF.

Only a few counts were recorded for this clonotype. The rearrangement uses TRBV9 and TRBJ2-3; D unresolved. V lost 0 bases, J lost 4 bases, and 12 bases lay in between. Germline V gives CDR1 SGDLS, CDR2 YYNGEE. CDR3 length: 15 residues. The CDR3, as DNA: TGTGCCAGCAGCGTAGCTGGAACAAGGGCAGATACGCAGTATTTT. Protein sequence: CASSVAGTRADTQYF.